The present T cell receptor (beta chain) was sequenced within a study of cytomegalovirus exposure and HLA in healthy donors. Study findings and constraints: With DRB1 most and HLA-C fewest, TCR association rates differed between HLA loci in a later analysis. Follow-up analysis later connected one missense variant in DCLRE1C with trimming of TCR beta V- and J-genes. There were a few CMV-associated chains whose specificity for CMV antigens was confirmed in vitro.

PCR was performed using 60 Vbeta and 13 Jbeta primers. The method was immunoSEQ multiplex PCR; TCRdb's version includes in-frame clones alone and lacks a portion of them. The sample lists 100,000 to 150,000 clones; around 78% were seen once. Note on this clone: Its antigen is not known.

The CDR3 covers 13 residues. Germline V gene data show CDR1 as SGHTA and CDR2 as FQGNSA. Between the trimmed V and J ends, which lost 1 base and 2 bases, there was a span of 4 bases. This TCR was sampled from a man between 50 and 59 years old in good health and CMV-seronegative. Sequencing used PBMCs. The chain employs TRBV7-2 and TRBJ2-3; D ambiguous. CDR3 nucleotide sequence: TGTGCCAGCAGCTTAGATATCACAGATACGCAGTATTTT. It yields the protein CASSLDITDTQYF.